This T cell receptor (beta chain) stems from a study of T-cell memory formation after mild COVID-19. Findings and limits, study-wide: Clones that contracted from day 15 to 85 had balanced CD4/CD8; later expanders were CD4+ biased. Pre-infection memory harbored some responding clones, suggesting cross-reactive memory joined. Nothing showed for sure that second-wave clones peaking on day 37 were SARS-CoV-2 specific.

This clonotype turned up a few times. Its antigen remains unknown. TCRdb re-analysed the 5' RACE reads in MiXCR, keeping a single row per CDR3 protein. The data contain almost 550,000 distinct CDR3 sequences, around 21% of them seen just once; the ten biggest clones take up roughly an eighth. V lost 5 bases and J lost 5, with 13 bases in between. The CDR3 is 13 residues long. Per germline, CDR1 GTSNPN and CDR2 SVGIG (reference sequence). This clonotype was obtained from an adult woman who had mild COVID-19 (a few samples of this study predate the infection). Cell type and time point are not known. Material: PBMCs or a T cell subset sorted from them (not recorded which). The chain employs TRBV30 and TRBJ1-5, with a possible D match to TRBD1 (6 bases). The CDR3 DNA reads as TGTGCCTGGGAGGGGGGCTCGGATCAGCCCCAGCATTTT. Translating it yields CAWEGGSDQPQHF.